Below are 18 T cell receptor beta chains sequenced from a single sample in a study of shared clonotypes between healthy human individuals. Profiling relied on immunoSEQ multiplex PCR, and the TCRdb table lists in-frame clones only, not all of them. The sample gives about 1 million clones, around 74% of which show up once; approximately 1.5% is in the top ten. The specimen was memory CD4+ T cells sorted from blood. The subset was: CD45RA-negative fraction. All receptors derive from a man between 18 and 29 years old in good health.

The genes are TRBV4-1 and TRBJ2-1; D is undetermined. CDR1 and CDR2 (germline): MGHRA, YSYEKL. V was pared by 1 base and J by 1 base, with 11 bases between. The CDR3 is 16 amino acids. CDR3 coding DNA: TGCGCCAGCAGCCAAGGACGTATGGGATCCTACAATGAGCAGTTCTTC. This translates into CASSQGRMGSYNEQFF.

This chain links TRBV6-1 with TRBJ2-3; a possible D gene is TRBD2 (5 bases). This CDR3 region has 12 residues. Germline V gene data show CDR1 as MNHNS and CDR2 as SASEGT. V lost 2 bases, J lost 9 bases, and 9 bases lay in between. CDR3 sequence (DNA): TGTGCCAGCAGTGAACCCCCGGGGACGCAGTATTTT. The encoded protein is CASSEPPGTQYF.

The chain uses TRBV10-3 and TRBJ1-5, with D uncertain. The germline gives CDR1 ENHRY, CDR2 SYGVKD. The CDR3 is 16 residues long. Deletions cut 3 bases from V and 0 bases from J, with 12 bases between. DNA for the CDR3: TGTGCCATCAGTGATTCCCAGGTTAATAGCAATCAGCCCCAGCATTTT. As protein: CAISDSQVNSNQPQHF.

The rearrangement uses TRBV5-1 and TRBJ2-1; D possibly uses TRBD1 or TRBD2 (5 bases each). The CDR3 is 14 amino acids. V lost 0 bases and J 6 bases, leaving 10 bases between the germline ends. Germline V gene lookup returns CDR1 SGHRS and CDR2 YFSETQ. Here the CDR3 reads CASSLGGSSNEQFF. The DNA of the CDR3 is TGCGCCAGCAGCTTGGGGGGGAGTTCCAATGAGCAGTTCTTC.

CDR3 DNA: TGCGCCAGCAGCCAAGCGCCGGGACCAAAAAATGAGCAGTTCTTC. Its protein product is CASSQAPGPKNEQFF. This sequence joins TRBV4-3 and TRBJ2-1; D tentatively reads TRBD1 or TRBD2 (5 bases each). This CDR3 has 15 amino acids. V shed 1 base and J shed 7 bases, with 14 bases lying between them. Germline V lookup: CDR1 LGHNA, CDR2 YSLEER.

The V call is TRBV4-3, the J call TRBJ2-3; D perhaps matches TRBD2 (5 bases). The CDR3 contains 17 residues. V lost 0 bases, J lost 4 bases, and 17 bases lay in between. Looked up from germline, CDR1 is LGHNA and CDR2 is YSLEER. In DNA, the CDR3 is TGCGCCAGCAGCCAAGATTGGCGGGCCTCAGCGGCAGATACGCAGTATTTT. Translation gives CASSQDWRASAADTQYF.

This chain uses TRBV2 with TRBJ2-1; perhaps TRBD2 as D (6 bases). The CDR3 loop spans 15 amino acids. V dropped 0 bases and J dropped 4 bases, with 10 bases sitting between them. Germline V gene sequence: CDR1 SNHLY, CDR2 FYNNEI. The CDR3: CASSEADGRYNEQFF. CDR3 DNA sequence: TGTGCCAGCAGTGAAGCGGACGGGAGATACAATGAGCAGTTCTTC.

The V and J genes are TRBV21-1 and TRBJ2-2; TRBD1 is taken as the D call from the table, unchecked against the DNA. TRBV21-1 is shown as a pseudogene. This CDR3 region has 20 residues. The CDR3 DNA follows: TGTGCCAGCAGCGAAGAGGGGGTAAATTCGGACAGGACAAACACCGGGGAGCTGTTTTTT. This gives the protein CASSEEGVNSDRTNTGELFF.

This clone was found many times. This chain links TRBV28 with TRBJ1-4; TRBD1 matches at 8 bases. Germline CDR1 and CDR2: MDHEN and SYDVKM. The ends lost 1 base at V and 4 bases at J; junction bases unmatched: 14. CDR3 size: 19 residues. The CDR3 protein is CASSLYLGDATGVNEKLFF. Written as DNA, the CDR3 is TGTGCCAGCAGTTTATACTTAGGCGATGCGACAGGGGTTAATGAAAAACTGTTTTTT.

The chain links TRBV18 to TRBJ1-4; D not resolved. CDR1 is KGHSH and CDR2 is LQKENI in the germline V gene. The CDR3 has 16 amino acids. Between the trimmed V and J ends, which lost 0 bases and 1 base, there was a span of 9 bases. CDR3 in amino acids: CASSPPNAVTNEKLFF. The CDR3 DNA sequence: TGTGCCAGCTCACCACCTAACGCAGTAACTAATGAAAAACTGTTTTTT.

The CDR3 loop is CASSLVYRENYGYTF. DNA for the CDR3: TGTGCCAGCAGCTTGGTTTACCGGGAGAACTATGGCTACACCTTC. This chain uses TRBV5-6 with TRBJ1-2, with no clear D. CDR1 and CDR2 (germline): SGHDT, YYEEEE. This CDR3 is 15 amino acids long. Trimming removed 0 bases from V and 2 bases from J, with 11 bases in between.

The rearrangement joins TRBV11-3 to TRBJ2-2; 9 bases align to TRBD1. The germline V gene has CDR1 SGHNT and CDR2 YENEEA. The CDR3 covers 17 residues. The V segment lost 5 bases and the J segment 2 bases; nucleotides outside the gene matches: 9. The CDR3 DNA reads as TGTGCCAGCAGCCCGAGGACAGGGGCTCTCAACACCGGGGAGCTGTTTTTT. It is translated as CASSPRTGALNTGELFF.

This chain links TRBV27 with TRBJ1-5; D is unresolved. CDR1 is MNHEY, CDR2 SMNVEV, per germline (reference sequence). This CDR3 spans 15 amino acids. V lost 0 bases to trimming and J lost 7 bases, with 13 bases between them. The CDR3 protein is CASSLSIRASQPQHF. The CDR3 region has the DNA TGTGCCAGCAGTTTATCGATCCGGGCGAGCCAGCCCCAGCATTTT.

In the case of this clone: Since no conserved phenylalanine or tryptophan closes the CDR3, a read error is the likely cause. This rearrangement joins TRBV14 to TRBJ1-5; D is unclear. The CDR3 is 13 amino acids. Looked up from germline, CDR1 is SGHDN and CDR2 is FVKESK. V shed 0 bases and J shed 8 bases, with 8 bases lying between them. The CDR3 coding sequence is TGTGCCAGCAGCCAAGAGGGTGGGAAGCCCCAGCATCTT. Translated, it gives CASSQEGGKPQHL.

For this clone: Different DNA sequences within this sample yield the same CDR3. As DNA, the CDR3 is TGTGCCAGCTCACCAGGGACAGGGCAAGAGACCCAGTACTTC. Its translation is CASSPGTGQETQYF. The chain recombines TRBV18 with TRBJ2-5, with 9 bases aligning to TRBD1. The CDR3 length is 14 residues. Germline CDR1 is KGHSH and CDR2 is LQKENI. The ends lost 2 bases at V and 2 bases at J; junction bases unmatched: 0.

The gene calls are TRBV10-3 and TRBJ1-2; 8 bases are shared with TRBD1. V gave up 3 bases and J gave up 6 bases; unmatched junction bases: 12. Germline CDR1 and CDR2: ENHRY and SYGVKD. The CDR3 extends over 16 amino acids. The CDR3 loop is CAISDLQRTGFDGYTF. DNA of the CDR3: TGTGCCATCAGTGACCTACAACGGACAGGGTTCGATGGCTACACCTTC.

Comment on this clone: The sample carries other DNA sequences with the same CDR3. The chain joins TRBV18 to TRBJ2-5; possibly TRBD1 for D (5 bases). This CDR3 has 15 amino acids. Trimming shortened V by 1 base and J by 2 bases, and 11 bases separated the two germline ends. CDR1 KGHSH and CDR2 LQKENI come from the germline V gene. The CDR3 protein is CASSPRDRAQETQYF. The CDR3 nucleotides read TGTGCCAGCTCACCACGCGACAGAGCTCAAGAGACCCAGTACTTC.

This clone has only a few counts. This chain links TRBV5-1 with TRBJ2-5, with 9 bases identical to TRBD2. Trimming cost V 0 bases and J 6 bases; bases outside gene matches: 9. Germline V CDR1 and CDR2: SGHRS, YFSETQ. The length of the CDR3 is 16 residues. CDR3 bases: TGCGCCAGCAGCTTGGATGGGACTAGCCGGAAGAAGACCCAGTACTTC. Amino acids: CASSLDGTSRKKTQYF.